This TCR beta chain was captured in a study of blood T cell repertoires in COVID-19. On the study more broadly: COVID-19 samples from acute and convalescent phases originated in the United States, Italy and Spain. Sample material is recorded as cDNA or gDNA derived from T cells, B-cell-depleted T cells, or PBMCs.

Under the authors' procedure: How many nucleated cells were present was estimated from reference gene primer amplification. Profiling relied on immunoSEQ multiplex PCR, and the TCRdb table lists in-frame clones only, not all of them. That table gives V, J and clone size, and the DNA gave D and trimming. Of 160,000 or so clones in the sample, roughly 86% were seen once. This receptor was obtained from a woman between 45 and 60 years old with acute or convalescent COVID-19. The specimen was peripheral blood.

This chain's CDR3 is CASSPPSRVRGANVLTF. CDR3 DNA: TGTGCCAGCTCACCACCGAGCAGGGTAAGAGGGGCCAACGTCCTGACTTTC. The V and J genes are TRBV18 and TRBJ2-6, with TRBD1 as a possible D gene (5 bases). Germline CDR1 and CDR2: KGHSH and LQKENI. V lost 0 bases to trimming and J lost 4 bases, with 13 bases between them. The CDR3 has 17 residues.